This T cell receptor beta chain originates from a study of CD8 T cells in ankylosing spondylitis. At least ten counts were recorded for this clonotype. Its antigen is still unknown. Using quantitative 5'-RACE with molecular barcodes, the authors made TCR beta libraries. One entry per CDR3 protein, called by TCRdb with MiXCR from the 5' RACE reads. The sample contains about 160,000 distinct CDR3 sequences, 15% to 20% of which appear only once. V lost 8 bases to trimming and J lost 2 bases; unmatched junction nucleotides: 10. The CDR3 spans 16 residues. CDR1 and CDR2 from the germline V gene are SNHLY and FYNNEI. General study points: Characteristic, it appeared, of ankylosing spondylitis blood was a TCR beta motif of fewer than 10 highly homologous variants.

This sequence originates from a male donor with ankylosing spondylitis or in good health (not recorded which). Sequencing was done on a sample of blood, either unsorted or a sorted T cell fraction (not recorded which). The chain has TRBV2 and TRBJ1-1, with 11 bases that match TRBD1. Here the CDR3 reads CASRGQGALPNTEAFF. The DNA for the CDR3 is TGTGCCAGCCGAGGACAGGGGGCGCTTCCCAACACTGAAGCTTTCTTT.